Listed below are T cell receptor beta chains from one sample, sequenced in a study of T cells in Graves' hyperthyroidism and ophthalmopathy. Via MiXCR, TCRdb re-called the multiplex PCR reads, giving one row per CDR3 protein. Of fewer than 650,000 distinct CDR3 sequences listed, around 14% are singletons. The sequenced material came from blood. The receptors here all came from a woman aged 25-40 years with Graves' hyperthyroidism that later progressed to Graves' ophthalmopathy. Each CDR3 is given with its conserved first and last residue. The order of the fields is J gene, V gene, clone size, D gene, CDR3 DNA, CDR3 protein. The D gene is left open where the match is weak. Where a row states a size, it is once, few, many or the class of an expanded clone; other rows omit it.

J gene: TRBJ2-7; V gene: TRBV20-1; clone size: -; D gene: TRBD2; CDR3 DNA: TGCAGTGCTAGAGGCACTCGCGGGCGGACTAGCGGATCCTACGAGCAGTACTTC; CDR3 protein: CSARGTRGRTSGSYEQYF
J gene: TRBJ2-7; V gene: TRBV6-2/TRBV6-3; clone size: many; D gene: -; CDR3 DNA: TGTGCCAGCACTACTGACACTGCCTACGAGCAGTACTTC; CDR3 protein: CASTTDTAYEQYF
J gene: TRBJ1-3; V gene: TRBV7-2; clone size: -; D gene: TRBD1; CDR3 DNA: TGTGCCAGCAGCGTAGACAGGGCTTCGTACGGAAGCACCATATATTTT; CDR3 protein: CASSVDRASYGSTIYF
J gene: TRBJ2-7; V gene: TRBV20-1; clone size: many; D gene: -; CDR3 DNA: TGCAGTGCTAGAGACAGCGGGGACAACTACGAGCAGTACTTC; CDR3 protein: CSARDSGDNYEQYF
J gene: TRBJ2-7; V gene: TRBV30; clone size: few; D gene: -; CDR3 DNA: TGTGCCTGGAGTGTATCCTACGAGCAGCACTTC; CDR3 protein: CAWSVSYEQHF
J gene: TRBJ2-2; V gene: TRBV12-5; clone size: few; D gene: -; CDR3 DNA: TGTGCTAGTGGTTCTAGGGGGGGGGGCACCGGGGAGCTGTTTTTT; CDR3 protein: CASGSRGGGTGELFF
J gene: TRBJ2-3; V gene: TRBV29-1; clone size: many; D gene: -; CDR3 DNA: TGCAGCGCCTTCCCTGGTCAAGATAGCACAGATACGCAGTATTTT; CDR3 protein: CSAFPGQDSTDTQYF
J gene: TRBJ2-7; V gene: TRBV6-1; clone size: -; D gene: TRBD1; CDR3 DNA: TGTGCCAGCACCCTCGGGACAGGGGGCGATGAGCAGTACTTC; CDR3 protein: CASTLGTGGDEQYF
J gene: TRBJ2-7; V gene: TRBV28; clone size: many; D gene: -; CDR3 DNA: TGTGCCAGCAGTTTTCAGGGAGGCACCTACGAGCAGTACTTC; CDR3 protein: CASSFQGGTYEQYF
J gene: TRBJ2-5; V gene: TRBV12-3/TRBV12-4; clone size: many; D gene: TRBD2; CDR3 DNA: TGTGCCAGCAGCCTCCTAGGTGGCGGGAGCATAGAGACCCAGTACTTC; CDR3 protein: CASSLLGGGSIETQYF
J gene: TRBJ1-5; V gene: TRBV20-1; clone size: many; D gene: -; CDR3 DNA: TGCAGTGCGAAAGGGGAGTCCAATCAGCCCCAGCATTTT; CDR3 protein: CSAKGESNQPQHF
J gene: TRBJ1-1; V gene: TRBV7-8; clone size: many; D gene: -; CDR3 DNA: TGTGCCAGCAGCTTAGCGGGGATGGCGAACACTGAAGCTTTCTTT; CDR3 protein: CASSLAGMANTEAFF
J gene: TRBJ1-5; V gene: TRBV6-1; clone size: many; D gene: -; CDR3 DNA: TGTGCCAGCTTAGGAAAGGGGGGCAATCAGCCCCAGCATTTT; CDR3 protein: CASLGKGGNQPQHF
J gene: TRBJ2-7; V gene: TRBV18; clone size: once; D gene: TRBD2; CDR3 DNA: TGTGCCAGCTCACCACTAACTACTAGCGGAGACGGCTTCGAGCAGTACTTC; CDR3 protein: CASSPLTTSGDGFEQYF
J gene: TRBJ2-7; V gene: TRBV6-2/TRBV6-3; clone size: many; D gene: TRBD2; CDR3 DNA: TGTGCCAGCATGGCGGGAGTCACCTACGAGCAGTACTTC; CDR3 protein: CASMAGVTYEQYF